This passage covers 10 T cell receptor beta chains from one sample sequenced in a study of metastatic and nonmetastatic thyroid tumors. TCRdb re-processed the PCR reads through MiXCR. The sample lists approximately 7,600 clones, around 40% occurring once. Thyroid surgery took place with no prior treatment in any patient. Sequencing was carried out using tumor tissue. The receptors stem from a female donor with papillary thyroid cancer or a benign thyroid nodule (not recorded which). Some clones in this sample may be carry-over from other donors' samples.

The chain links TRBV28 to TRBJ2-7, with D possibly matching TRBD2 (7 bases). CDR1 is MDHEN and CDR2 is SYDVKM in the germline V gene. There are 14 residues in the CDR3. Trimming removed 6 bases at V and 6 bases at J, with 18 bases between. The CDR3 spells CASRPGTPGGEQYF. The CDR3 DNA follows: TGTGCCAGCAGGCCTGGGACACCGGGGGGCGAGCAGTACTTC.

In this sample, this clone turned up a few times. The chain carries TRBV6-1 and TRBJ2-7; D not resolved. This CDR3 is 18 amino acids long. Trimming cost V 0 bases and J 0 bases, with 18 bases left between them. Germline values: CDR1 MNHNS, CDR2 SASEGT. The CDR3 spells CASSEALGLESFSYEQYF. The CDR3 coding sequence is TGTGCCAGCAGTGAAGCGCTAGGTTTGGAGAGTTTCTCCTACGAGCAGTACTTC.

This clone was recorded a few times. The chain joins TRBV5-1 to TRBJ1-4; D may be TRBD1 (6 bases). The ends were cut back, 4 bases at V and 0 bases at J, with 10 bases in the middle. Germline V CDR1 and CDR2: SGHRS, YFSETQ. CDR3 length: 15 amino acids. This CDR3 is CASSPRTATNEKLFF. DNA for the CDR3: TGCGCCAGCAGCCCCAGGACAGCAACTAATGAAAAACTGTTTTTT. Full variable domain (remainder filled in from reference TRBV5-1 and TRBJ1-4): KAGVTQTPRYLIKTRGQQVTLSCSPISGHRSVSWYQQTPGQGLQFLFEYFSETQRNKGNFPGRFSGRQFSNSRSEMNVSTLELGDSALYLCASSPRTATNEKLFFGSGTQLSVL.

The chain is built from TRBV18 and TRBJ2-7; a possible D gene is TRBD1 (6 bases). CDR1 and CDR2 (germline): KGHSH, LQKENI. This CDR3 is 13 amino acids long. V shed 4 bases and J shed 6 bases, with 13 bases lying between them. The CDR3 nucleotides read TGTGCCAGCTCACGGGACAAGGACGCCGAGCAGTACTTC. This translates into CASSRDKDAEQYF.

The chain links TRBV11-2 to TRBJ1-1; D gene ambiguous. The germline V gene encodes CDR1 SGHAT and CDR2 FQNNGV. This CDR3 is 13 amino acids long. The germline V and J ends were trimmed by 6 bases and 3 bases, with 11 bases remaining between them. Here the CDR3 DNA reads TGTGCCAGCAGTTCTATGGGGTACACTGAAGCTTTCTTT. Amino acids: CASSSMGYTEAFF.

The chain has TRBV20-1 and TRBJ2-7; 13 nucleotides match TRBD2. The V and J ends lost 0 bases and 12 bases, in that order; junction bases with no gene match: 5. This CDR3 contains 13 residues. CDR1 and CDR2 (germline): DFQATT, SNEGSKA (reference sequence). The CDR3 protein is CSARETSGRVPYF. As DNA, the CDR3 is TGCAGTGCTAGAGAAACTAGCGGGAGGGTTCCGTACTTC.

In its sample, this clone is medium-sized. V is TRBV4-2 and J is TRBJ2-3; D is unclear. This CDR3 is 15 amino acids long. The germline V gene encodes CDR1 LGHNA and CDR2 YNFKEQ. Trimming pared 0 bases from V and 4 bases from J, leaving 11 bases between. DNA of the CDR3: TGTGCCAGCAGCCAAGATCGAGTATCCGCAGATACGCAGTATTTT. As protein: CASSQDRVSADTQYF.

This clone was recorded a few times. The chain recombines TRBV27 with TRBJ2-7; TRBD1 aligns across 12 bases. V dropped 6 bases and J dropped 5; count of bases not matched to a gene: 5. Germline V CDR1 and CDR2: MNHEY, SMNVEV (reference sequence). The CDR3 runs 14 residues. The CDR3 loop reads CASRRDRGQNEQYF. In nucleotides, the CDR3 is TGTGCCAGCAGGCGGGACAGGGGGCAGAACGAGCAGTACTTC.

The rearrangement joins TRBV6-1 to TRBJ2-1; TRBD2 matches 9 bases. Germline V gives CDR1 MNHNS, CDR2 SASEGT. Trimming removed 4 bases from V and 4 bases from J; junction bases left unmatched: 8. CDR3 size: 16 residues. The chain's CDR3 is CASSGLAGDMYNEQFF. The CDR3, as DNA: TGTGCCAGCAGTGGATTAGCGGGAGATATGTACAATGAGCAGTTCTTC.

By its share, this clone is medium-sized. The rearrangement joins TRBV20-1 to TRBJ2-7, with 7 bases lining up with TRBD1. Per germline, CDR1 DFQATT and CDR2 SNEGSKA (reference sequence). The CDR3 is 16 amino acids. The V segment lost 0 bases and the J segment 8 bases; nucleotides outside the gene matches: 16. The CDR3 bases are TGCAGTGCTAGAGATCCCCGGACAGGCAGCTTAGGAAAGCAGTACTTC. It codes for CSARDPRTGSLGKQYF.